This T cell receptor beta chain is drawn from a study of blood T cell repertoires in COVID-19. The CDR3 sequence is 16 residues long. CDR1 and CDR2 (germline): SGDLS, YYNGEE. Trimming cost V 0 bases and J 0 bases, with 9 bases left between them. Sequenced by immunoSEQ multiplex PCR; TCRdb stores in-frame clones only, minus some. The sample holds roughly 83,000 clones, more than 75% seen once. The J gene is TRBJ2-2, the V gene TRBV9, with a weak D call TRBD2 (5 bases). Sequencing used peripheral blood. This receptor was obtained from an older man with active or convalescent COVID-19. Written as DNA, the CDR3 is TGTGCCAGCAGCGTAGCCTTGGACTCGAACACCGGGGAGCTGTTTTTT. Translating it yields CASSVALDSNTGELFF.